This T cell receptor (beta chain) was documented in a study of glioma-infiltrating T cells. Germline V CDR1 and CDR2: SGHAT, FQNNGV. The CDR3 is made up of 12 amino acids. Trimming pared 3 bases from V and 4 bases from J, leaving 7 bases between. TCR alpha and beta CDR3 regions were amplified from RNA using iRepertoire nested multiplex PCR. Each CDR3 protein gets one entry after TCRdb re-called the multiplex PCR reads with MiXCR. This table holds approximately 12,000 distinct CDR3 sequences, about 30% found once. The receptor's source is a human donor with low-grade glioma or glioblastoma, undergoing nonglioma brain surgery, or in good health (not recorded which). J is TRBJ2-7 and V is TRBV11-2; D not resolved. The sequencing sample was made of glioma tissue, nonneoplastic brain tissue, or PBMCs (not recorded which). In DNA form, the CDR3 reads TGTGCCAGCAGCTTCGGACCATACGAGCAGTACTTC. It specifies CASSFGPYEQYF.